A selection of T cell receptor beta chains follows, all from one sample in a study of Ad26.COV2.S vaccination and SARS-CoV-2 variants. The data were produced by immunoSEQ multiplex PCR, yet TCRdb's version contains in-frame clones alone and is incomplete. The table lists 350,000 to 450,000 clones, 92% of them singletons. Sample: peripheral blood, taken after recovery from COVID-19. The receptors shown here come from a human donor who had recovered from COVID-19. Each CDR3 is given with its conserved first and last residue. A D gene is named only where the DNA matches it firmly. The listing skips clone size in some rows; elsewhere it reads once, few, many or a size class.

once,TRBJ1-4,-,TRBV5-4,CASSPNPRLANEKLFF,TGTGCCAGCAGCCCGAATCCACGGTTAGCTAATGAAAAACTGTTTTTT
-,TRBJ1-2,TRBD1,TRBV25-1,CASRTGGYGYTF,TGTGCCAGCAGGACAGGGGGTTATGGCTACACCTTC
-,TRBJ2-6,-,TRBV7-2,CASSQSGWPGANVLTF,TGTGCCAGCAGCCAATCCGGGTGGCCTGGGGCCAACGTCCTGACTTTC
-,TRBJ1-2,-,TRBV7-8,CASSLFGRTTPYGYTF,TGTGCCAGCAGCTTATTCGGCAGGACGACCCCCTATGGCTACACCTTC
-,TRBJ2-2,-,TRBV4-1,CASSQGLGAGRYTGELFF,TGCGCCAGCAGCCAAGGCCTCGGGGCAGGGCGTTACACCGGGGAGCTGTTTTTT
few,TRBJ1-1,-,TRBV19,CASSQDLPNTEAFF,TGTGCCAGTAGCCAAGACTTACCCAACACTGAAGCTTTCTTT
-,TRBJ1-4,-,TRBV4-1,CASYNEKLFF,TGCGCCAGCTACAATGAAAAACTGTTTTTT
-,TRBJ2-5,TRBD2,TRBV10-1,CASSRNRGDGETQYF,TGCGCCAGCAGTCGAAATCGGGGGGACGGAGAGACCCAGTACTTC
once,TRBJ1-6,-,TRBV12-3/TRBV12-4,CASTPNVGPLHF,TGTGCCAGCACTCCGAACGTGGGACCCCTCCACTTT
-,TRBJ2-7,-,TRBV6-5,CASSYFTGNYEQYF,TGTGCCAGCAGTTATTTTACAGGGAACTACGAGCAGTACTTC
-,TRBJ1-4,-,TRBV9,CASSPGVANEKLFF,TGTGCCAGCAGCCCGGGGGTGGCTAATGAAAAACTGTTTTTT
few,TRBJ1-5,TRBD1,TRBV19,CASSRDRGLNQPQHF,TGTGCCAGTAGTAGAGACAGGGGGCTGAATCAGCCCCAGCATTTT
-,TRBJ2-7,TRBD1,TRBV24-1,CATSDAGQGNEQYF,TGTGCCACCAGTGATGCGGGACAGGGTAACGAGCAGTACTTC
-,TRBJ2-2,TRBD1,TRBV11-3,CASSLDRTGTYTGELFF,TGTGCCAGCAGCTTAGATCGGACAGGGACGTACACCGGGGAGCTGTTTTTT
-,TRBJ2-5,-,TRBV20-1,CSARDDRTQYF,TGCAGTGCTAGAGATGACCGGACCCAGTACTTC
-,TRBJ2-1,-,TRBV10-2,CASSEPRQDYLYNEQFF,TGCGCCAGCAGTGAGCCCCGGCAGGACTACCTCTACAATGAGCAGTTCTTC
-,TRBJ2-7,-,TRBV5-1,CASSFAYEQYF,TGCGCCAGCAGCTTTGCCTACGAGCAGTACTTC
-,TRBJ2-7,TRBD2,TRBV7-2,CASSLSLAGGIEQYF,TGTGCCAGCAGCTTATCGCTAGCGGGGGGAATCGAGCAGTACTTC
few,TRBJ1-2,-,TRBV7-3,CASSLTKVDYYGYTF,TGTGCCAGCAGCTTAACCAAAGTCGATTACTATGGCTACACCTTC
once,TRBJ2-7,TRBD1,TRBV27,CASGKRGPWSYEQYF,TGTGCCAGCGGAAAAAGGGGGCCTTGGTCCTACGAGCAGTACTTC
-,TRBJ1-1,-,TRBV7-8,CASSLLNGLNTEAFF,TGTGCCAGCAGCTTATTAAACGGCCTGAACACTGAAGCTTTCTTT
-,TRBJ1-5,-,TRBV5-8,CASSLQTGQSNQPQHF,TGTGCCAGCAGCTTGCAAACAGGCCAAAGCAATCAGCCCCAGCATTTT
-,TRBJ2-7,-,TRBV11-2,CASRGRTSPLEQYF,TGTGCCAGCCGAGGAAGGACATCCCCTCTCGAGCAGTACTTC
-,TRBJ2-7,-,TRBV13,CASNQGRAYEQYF,TGTGCCAGCAATCAGGGAAGGGCCTACGAGCAGTACTTC